This TCR beta chain was profiled in a study of T cell responses to AZD1222 COVID-19 vaccine. Study-wide points: No day 14 peak samples; only post-peak repertoires were characterized.

On this clone itself: Antigen: not known.

Method: immunoSEQ multiplex PCR; TCRdb's copy keeps in-frame clones and lacks some. The data show 250,000 to 300,000 clones, 90% to 95% seen once. The CDR3 totals 12 residues. In germline, CDR1 is SGHTA, CDR2 FQGNSA. Trimming left V 11 bases short and J 0 bases short, with 9 bases between. This clonotype was obtained from an adult who received the AZD1222 COVID-19 vaccine. The sequencing used peripheral blood, collected 28 days after the second AZD1222 dose. This sequence joins TRBV7-2 and TRBJ2-3, with D tentatively TRBD1 or TRBD2 (5 bases each). In DNA, the CDR3 is TGTGCCGGGGGTTCTAGCACAGATACGCAGTATTTT. Its protein product is CAGGSSTDTQYF.